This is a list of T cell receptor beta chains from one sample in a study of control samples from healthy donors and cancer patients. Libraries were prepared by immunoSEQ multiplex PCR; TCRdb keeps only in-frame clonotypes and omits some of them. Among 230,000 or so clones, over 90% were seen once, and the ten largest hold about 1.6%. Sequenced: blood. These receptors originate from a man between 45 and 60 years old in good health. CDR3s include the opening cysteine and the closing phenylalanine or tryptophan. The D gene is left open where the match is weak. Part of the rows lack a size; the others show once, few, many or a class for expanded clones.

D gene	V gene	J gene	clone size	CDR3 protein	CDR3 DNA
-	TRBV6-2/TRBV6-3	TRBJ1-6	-	CASSWPPRTGYSYNSPLHF	TGTGCCAGCAGTTGGCCCCCTCGAACCGGTTACTCCTATAATTCACCCCTCCACTTT
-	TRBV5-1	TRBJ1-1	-	CASSLASSGSAKAFF	TGCGCCAGCAGCTTGGCCTCGTCAGGGTCAGCGAAAGCTTTCTTT
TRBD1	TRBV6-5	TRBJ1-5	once	CASSSGQGGNQPQHF	TGTGCCAGCAGCTCTGGACAGGGTGGCAATCAGCCCCAGCATTTT
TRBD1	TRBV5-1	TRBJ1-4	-	CARQGAQRGEKLFF	TGCGCCAGACAGGGGGCGCAGAGGGGGGAAAAACTGTTTTTT
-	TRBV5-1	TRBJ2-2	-	CASSLGPGHATGELFF	TGCGCCAGCAGCTTGGGGCCGGGACATGCCACCGGGGAGCTGTTTTTT
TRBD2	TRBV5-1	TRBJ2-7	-	CASSPSPGGVGEQYF	TGCGCCAGCAGCCCCAGCCCGGGGGGAGTCGGCGAGCAGTACTTC
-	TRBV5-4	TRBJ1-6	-	CASSVSSYNSPLHF	TGTGCCAGCAGCGTGAGCTCCTATAATTCACCCCTCCACTTT
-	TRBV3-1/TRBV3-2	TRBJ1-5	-	CASSQDTTGNQPQHF	TGTGCCAGCAGCCAAGATACGACAGGCAATCAGCCCCAGCATTTT
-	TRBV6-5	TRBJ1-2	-	CASSEGSRGYTF	TGTGCCAGCTCAGAGGGGTCTCGTGGCTACACCTTC
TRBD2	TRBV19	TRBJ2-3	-	CASSTRTSGWTDTQYF	TGTGCCAGTAGTACACGGACTAGCGGGTGGACAGATACGCAGTATTTT
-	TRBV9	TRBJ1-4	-	CASGRRPNEKLFF	TGTGCCAGCGGTCGACGGCCTAATGAAAAACTGTTTTTT
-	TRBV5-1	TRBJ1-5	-	CASSSLGSLPQHF	TGCGCCAGCAGCTCCCTCGGCAGTCTGCCCCAGCATTTT
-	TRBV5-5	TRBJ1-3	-	CASSVSEVPGNTIYF	TGTGCCAGCAGCGTGAGTGAGGTCCCTGGAAACACCATATATTTT
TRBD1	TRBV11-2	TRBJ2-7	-	CASTEGQSYEQYF	TGTGCCAGCACCGAGGGACAGTCTTACGAGCAGTACTTC
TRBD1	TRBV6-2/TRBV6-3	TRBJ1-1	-	CASSLQGVGNTEAFF	TGTGCCAGCAGTTTACAGGGGGTCGGGAACACTGAAGCTTTCTTT
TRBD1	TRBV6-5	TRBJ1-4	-	CASSPTGGAVKLFF	TGTGCCAGCAGCCCCACAGGGGGCGCGGTAAAACTGTTTTTT
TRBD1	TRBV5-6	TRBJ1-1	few	CASSWGDRGFISEAFF	TGTGCCAGCAGCTGGGGGGACAGGGGATTTATATCTGAAGCTTTCTTT
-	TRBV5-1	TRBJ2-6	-	CASSPGPVGANVLTF	TGCGCCAGCAGCCCCGGACCTGTTGGGGCCAACGTCCTGACTTTC
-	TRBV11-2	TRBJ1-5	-	CASSLSRANNQPQHF	TGTGCCAGCAGCTTAAGCAGGGCCAATAATCAGCCCCAGCATTTT
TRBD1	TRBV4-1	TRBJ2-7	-	CASSQLGTGFSEQYF	TGCGCCAGCAGCCAACTCGGGACAGGGTTTTCCGAGCAGTACTTC
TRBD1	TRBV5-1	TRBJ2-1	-	CASSDNRGDNEQFF	TGCGCCAGCAGCGATAACAGGGGCGACAATGAGCAGTTCTTC
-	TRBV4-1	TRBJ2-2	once	CASSQKSTDNTGELFF	TGCGCCAGCAGCCAAAAATCGACAGATAACACCGGGGAGCTGTTTTTT
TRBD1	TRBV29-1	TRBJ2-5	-	CSVVRDRGETQYF	TGCAGCGTTGTCCGGGACAGGGGGGAGACCCAGTACTTC
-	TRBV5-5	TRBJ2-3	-	CASSLYVGGTDTQYF	TGTGCCAGCAGCTTGTATGTGGGGGGCACAGATACGCAGTATTTT
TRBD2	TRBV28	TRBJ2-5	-	CASVPRGGTQYF	TGTGCCAGCGTCCCCCGGGGGGGGACCCAGTACTTC
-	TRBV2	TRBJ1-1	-	CASTAEGNTEAFF	TGTGCCAGCACCGCGGAGGGGAACACTGAAGCTTTCTTT
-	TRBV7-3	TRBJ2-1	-	CASSSPTQDRRRQFF	TGTGCCAGCAGCTCCCCCACCCAGGACCGGAGGCGGCAGTTCTTC
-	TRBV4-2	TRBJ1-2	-	CASSQGGGDYGYTF	TGTGCCAGCAGCCAAGGGGGGGGAGACTATGGCTACACCTTC
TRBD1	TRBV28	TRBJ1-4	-	CASILGTGREGPLFF	TGTGCCAGCATCCTCGGGACAGGCCGGGAGGGGCCGCTGTTTTTT
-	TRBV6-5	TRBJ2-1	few	CASTQAGRFNEQFF	TGTGCCAGCACCCAGGCGGGCCGATTCAATGAGCAGTTCTTC
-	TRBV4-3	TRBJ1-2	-	CASSRSKAAGDGYTF	TGCGCCAGCAGCAGAAGTAAGGCCGCCGGGGATGGCTACACCTTC
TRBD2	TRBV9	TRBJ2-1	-	CASSARDYPYNEQFF	TGTGCCAGCAGCGCCCGGGACTACCCTTACAATGAGCAGTTCTTC
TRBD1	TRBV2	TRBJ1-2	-	CARDPTGGRRGYTF	TGTGCCAGAGACCCCACAGGGGGTCGTAGAGGCTACACCTTC
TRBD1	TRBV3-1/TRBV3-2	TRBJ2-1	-	CASSLRQGNEQFF	TGTGCCAGCAGCCTCCGACAGGGCAATGAGCAGTTCTTC
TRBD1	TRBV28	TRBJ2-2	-	CASSLSGQVGPGELFF	TGTGCCAGCAGTTTATCTGGACAGGTGGGACCCGGGGAGCTGTTTTTT
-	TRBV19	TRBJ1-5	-	CASSSQAGNQPQHF	TGTGCCAGTAGTTCCCAGGCAGGGAACCAGCCCCAGCATTTT
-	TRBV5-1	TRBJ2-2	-	CASSLDTANTGELFF	TGCGCCAGCAGCTTGGATACAGCGAACACCGGGGAGCTGTTTTTT
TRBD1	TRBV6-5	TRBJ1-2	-	CASLGTGKYYGYTF	TGTGCCAGCTTGGGGACAGGGAAATACTATGGCTACACCTTC
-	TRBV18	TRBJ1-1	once	CASSPLVLPNTEAFF	TGTGCCAGCTCACCTTTGGTTCTTCCGAACACTGAAGCTTTCTTT
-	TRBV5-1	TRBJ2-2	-	CASSLGTPNTGELFF	TGCGCCAGCAGCCTAGGGACTCCAAACACCGGGGAGCTGTTTTTT
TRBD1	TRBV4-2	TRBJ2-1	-	CASSQVQGQGYNEQFF	TGTGCCAGCAGCCAAGTCCAGGGACAGGGCTACAATGAGCAGTTCTTC
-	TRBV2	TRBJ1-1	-	CASRVQGYTEAFF	TGTGCCAGCAGGGTACAGGGATACACTGAAGCTTTCTTT
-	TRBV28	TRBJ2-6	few	CASRPGSSGANVLTF	TGTGCCAGCAGACCAGGGAGCTCTGGGGCCAACGTCCTGACTTTC
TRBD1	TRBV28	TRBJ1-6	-	CASRLRSGGGYNSPLHF	TGTGCCAGCAGACTTCGCTCAGGGGGCGGGTATAATTCACCCCTCCACTTT